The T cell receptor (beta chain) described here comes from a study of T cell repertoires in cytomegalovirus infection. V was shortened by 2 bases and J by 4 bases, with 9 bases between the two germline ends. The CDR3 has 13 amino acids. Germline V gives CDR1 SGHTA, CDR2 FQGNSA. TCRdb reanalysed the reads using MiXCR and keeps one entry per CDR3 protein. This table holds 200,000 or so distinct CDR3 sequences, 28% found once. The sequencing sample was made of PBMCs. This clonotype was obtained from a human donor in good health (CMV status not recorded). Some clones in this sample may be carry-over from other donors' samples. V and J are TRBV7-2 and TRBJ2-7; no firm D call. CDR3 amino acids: CASSLMAEYEQYF. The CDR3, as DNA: TGTGCCAGCAGCTTAATGGCAGAATACGAGCAGTACTTC.